These T cell receptor beta chains were read from a single sample in a study of spatial heterogeneity in lung cancer. TCRdb redid the calling of the 5' RACE reads with MiXCR, one entry per CDR3 protein. The table shows nearly 80,000 distinct CDR3 sequences, with approximately 8% occurring only once. Here the sequenced sample was PBMCs, taken at surgery. Every receptor here comes from a male donor with early-stage non-small cell lung cancer. Each CDR3 is given with its conserved first and last residue. D genes are given only for firm matches. The size of a clone is reported for some rows only, either as once, few or many, or as a class for expanded clones.

>TRBV4-2|16|TRBJ2-4|many|.
TGTGCCAGCAGCCAAGATGCGGGGCTAGCCAAAAACATTCAGTACTTC
CASSQDAGLAKNIQYF
>TRBV7-8|17|TRBJ1-3|few|.
TGTGCCAGCAGCTTAGCGAATCAGGGAGTATCTGGAAACACCATATATTTT
CASSLANQGVSGNTIYF
>TRBV10-3|15|TRBJ2-7|.|.
TGTGCCATCAGTGGCGCCCTGACAGGTGGCTACGAGCAGTACTTC
CAISGALTGGYEQYF
>TRBV29-1|12|TRBJ2-7|many|.
TGCAGCGTTGTCCCCAGGTCCTTCGAGCAGTACTTC
CSVVPRSFEQYF
>TRBV20-1|13|TRBJ1-1|few|.
TGCAGTGCTAGAGATGGGACACTTGCGTACGCTTTCTTT
CSARDGTLAYAFF
>TRBV20-1|14|TRBJ2-3|many|.
TGCAGCCTAACTAGCAGTACTAACACAGATACGCAGTATTTT
CSLTSSTNTDTQYF
>TRBV5-1|10|TRBJ1-1|many|TRBD1
TGCGCCAGCAGCGGACAGGGGGCTTTCTTT
CASSGQGAFF
>TRBV5-1|15|TRBJ1-1|few|.
TGCGCCAGCAGCTTGGCCGATCTGGGGTACACTGAAGCTTTCTTT
CASSLADLGYTEAFF
>TRBV27|15|TRBJ1-2|few|.
TGTGCCAGCAGTTCGCCCCGGGACGGATCCTATGGCTACACCTTC
CASSSPRDGSYGYTF
>TRBV5-1|15|TRBJ2-1|.|.
TGCGCCAGCAGCTTGGAGGTTGGGAAAGGCAATGAGCAGTTCTTC
CASSLEVGKGNEQFF
>TRBV28|18|TRBJ2-7|few|.
TGTGCCAGCAGTGGGTCCGGCAGGGTGCCCCTAAGATCCTACGAGCAGTACTTC
CASSGSGRVPLRSYEQYF
>TRBV6-2/TRBV6-3|15|TRBJ2-7|many|.
TGTGCCAGCAGCAGGAGGGCACAGGGAGAAGGCGAGCAGTACTTC
CASSRRAQGEGEQYF
>TRBV12-3/TRBV12-4|14|TRBJ1-2|many|TRBD1
TGTGCCAGCAGTAAGCCCGGACAGGGAGAGGGCTACACCTTC
CASSKPGQGEGYTF
>TRBV27|17|TRBJ1-2|many|TRBD1
TGTGCCAGCAGTCCCCGGACAGGCTCAACTTCAAACTATGGCTACACCTTC
CASSPRTGSTSNYGYTF
>TRBV5-1|17|TRBJ2-1|many|TRBD1
TGCGCCAGCAGCCAACCCAATGGGACAGGAACCTACAATGAGCAGTTCTTC
CASSQPNGTGTYNEQFF
>TRBV29-1|14|TRBJ2-1|.|TRBD2
TGCAGCGTTAGACTAGCGGGAGCGAGGAATGAGCAGTTCTTC
CSVRLAGARNEQFF
>TRBV5-1|14|TRBJ1-5|many|.
TGCGCCAGCAGCTTGGGGCAGGGCGATAGGCCCCAGCATTTT
CASSLGQGDRPQHF
>TRBV5-4|17|TRBJ2-6|.|.
TGTGCCAGCAGCTTTGGCGGGCGGAGCTCTGGGGCCAACGTCCTGACTTTC
CASSFGGRSSGANVLTF
>TRBV6-2/TRBV6-3|12|TRBJ1-1|many|.
TGTGCCAGCAGTTATATCAGCACTGAAGCTTTCTTT
CASSYISTEAFF
>TRBV7-8|14|TRBJ1-1|many|.
TGTGCCAGCAGCCCTCTAACCCGGGGGAAGGAAGCTTTCTTT
CASSPLTRGKEAFF
>TRBV19|15|TRBJ1-2|.|.
TGTGCCAGTACTCCCCAGTCCTCAGGGAACTATGGCTACACCTTC
CASTPQSSGNYGYTF
>TRBV28|13|TRBJ2-1|.|TRBD2
TGTGCCAGCAGTCTAGCGGGGGGCAATGAGCAGTTCTTC
CASSLAGGNEQFF
>TRBV28|17|TRBJ2-1|many|.
TGTGCCAGCATCACTGTGGAGGGAGCCATGACCTACAATGAGCAGTTCTTC
CASITVEGAMTYNEQFF
>TRBV18|17|TRBJ1-3|many|.
TGTGCCAGCTCACCACGTGAGTTGGGGCCCTCTGGAAACACCATATATTTT
CASSPRELGPSGNTIYF
>TRBV27|14|TRBJ2-5|few|.
TGTGCCAGCAGTTTAAGGGCGACCCAAGAGACCCAGTACTTC
CASSLRATQETQYF
>TRBV2|11|TRBJ2-7|many|.
TGTGCCAGCAGGGGGATTCGGCAGCAGTACTTC
CASRGIRQQYF
>TRBV7-8|15|TRBJ1-1|many|.
TGTGCCAGCAGCTTAGAGTCAGGTGCGAACACTGAAGCTTTCTTT
CASSLESGANTEAFF
>TRBV3-1|14|TRBJ1-1|.|.
TGTGCCAGCAGCCATGGCACCATGAACACTGAAGCTTTCTTT
CASSHGTMNTEAFF
>TRBV20-1|18|TRBJ2-3|many|TRBD2
TGCAGTGCTAGCCGACTAGCGGGAGGGTACAACGTCCTGGATACGCAGTATTTT
CSASRLAGGYNVLDTQYF
>TRBV29-1|17|TRBJ2-1|.|TRBD2
TGCAGCGTTGAAGGGATAGCGGGCCACCGAACGTACAATGAGCAGTTCTTC
CSVEGIAGHRTYNEQFF
>TRBV5-1|17|TRBJ2-2|many|TRBD2
TGCGCCAGCAGCTCCTTAGCGGGAGGAGGGGTCACCGGGGAGCTGTTTTTT
CASSSLAGGGVTGELFF
>TRBV30|15|TRBJ1-2|many|TRBD1
TGTGCCTGGAGTGCCGGGACAGGGGATCAGAATGGCTACACCTTC
CAWSAGTGDQNGYTF
>TRBV5-1|16|TRBJ2-1|.|TRBD2
TGCGCCAGCAGCTCGACTAGCGGGACCTTCGGGAATGAGCAGTTCTTC
CASSSTSGTFGNEQFF
>TRBV9|15|TRBJ1-5|many|.
TGTGCCAGCAGCGTAGCTGGGGTAGGGGATCAGCCCCAGCATTTT
CASSVAGVGDQPQHF
>TRBV20-1|14|TRBJ2-3|few|TRBD1
TGCAGTGCTAGATACAGGGGTGAGACAGATACGCAGTATTTT
CSARYRGETDTQYF
>TRBV24-1|11|TRBJ2-2|many|.
TGTGCCACCAGTGATACCGGGGAGCTGTTTTTT
CATSDTGELFF
>TRBV10-3|15|TRBJ1-4|many|TRBD1
TGTGCCATCAGTGCCGCCGGGACAGGGAATGAAAAACTGTTTTTT
CAISAAGTGNEKLFF
>TRBV7-2|13|TRBJ2-1|many|.
TGTGCCAGCAGTTCCGGGGCTTACAATGAGCAGTTCTTC
CASSSGAYNEQFF
>TRBV19|15|TRBJ2-3|many|.
TGTGCCAGTAGTATTAGGATAACTAGCACAGATACGCAGTATTTT
CASSIRITSTDTQYF
>TRBV4-2|14|TRBJ2-7|few|.
TGTGCCAGCAGCCAAGATCATGTTGGATACGAGCAGTACTTC
CASSQDHVGYEQYF
>TRBV4-2|12|TRBJ2-3|many|.
TGTGCCAGCAGCCAAGATCAGGATACGCAGTATTTT
CASSQDQDTQYF
>TRBV5-1|16|TRBJ1-1|.|TRBD1
TGCGCCAGCAGCTCCGGGACAGGAATAATGAACACTGAAGCTTTCTTT
CASSSGTGIMNTEAFF